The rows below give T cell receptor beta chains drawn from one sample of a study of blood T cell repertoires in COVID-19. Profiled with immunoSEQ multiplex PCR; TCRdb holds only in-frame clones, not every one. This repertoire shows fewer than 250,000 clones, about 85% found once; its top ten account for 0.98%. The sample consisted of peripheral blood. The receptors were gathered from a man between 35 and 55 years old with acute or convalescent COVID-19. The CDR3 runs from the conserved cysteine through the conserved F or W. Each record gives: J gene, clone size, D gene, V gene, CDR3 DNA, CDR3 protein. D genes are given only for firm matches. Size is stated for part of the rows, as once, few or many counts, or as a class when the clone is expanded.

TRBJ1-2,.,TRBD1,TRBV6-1,TGTGCCAGCAGTGAAGTCTTTGGACAGGGTTATGGCTACACCTTC,CASSEVFGQGYGYTF
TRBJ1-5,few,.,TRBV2,TGTGCCAGTGCACGGGACACCCATCAGCCCCAGCATTTT,CASARDTHQPQHF
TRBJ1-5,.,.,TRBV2,TGTGCCAGCAGTGAATTTCTCAGGGGCGGTGGTCAGCCCCAGCATTTT,CASSEFLRGGGQPQHF
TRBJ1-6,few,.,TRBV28,TGTGCCAGCACTCAAAGTCGGGGGGCGCCTAATTCACCCCTCCACTTT,CASTQSRGAPNSPLHF
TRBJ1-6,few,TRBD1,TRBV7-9,TGTGCCAGCAGCCCGTGGGACAGGGCAAATTCACCCCTCCACTTT,CASSPWDRANSPLHF
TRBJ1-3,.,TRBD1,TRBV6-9,TGTGCCAGCAGTTCCCGCTACAGGGGATCAGGAAACACCATATATTTT,CASSSRYRGSGNTIYF
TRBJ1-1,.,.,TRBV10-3,TGTGCCATCTCAGCCCTACAGGGCATGAACACTGAAGCTTTCTTT,CAISALQGMNTEAFF
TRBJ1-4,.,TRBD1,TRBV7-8,TGTGCCAGCAGCTTAGGGGACAGGGGGCGAATTGGGGAAAAACTGTTTTTT,CASSLGDRGRIGEKLFF
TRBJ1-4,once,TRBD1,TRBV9,TGTGCCAGCAGCTCCTGGACAGGGGGGAATGAAAAACTGTTTTTT,CASSSWTGGNEKLFF
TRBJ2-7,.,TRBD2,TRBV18,TGTGCCAGCTCACCAAACAGCGGGGGGGCATCCTACGAGCAGTACTTC,CASSPNSGGASYEQYF
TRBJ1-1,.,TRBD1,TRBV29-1,TGCAGCGTTGCATCCCGGGACAGGGCCCTAGAAGCTTTCTTT,CSVASRDRALEAFF
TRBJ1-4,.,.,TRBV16,TGTGCCAGCAGCCAGTCCCTGGGGGCGGAAAAACTGTTTTTT,CASSQSLGAEKLFF
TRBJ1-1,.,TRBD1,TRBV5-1,TGCGCCAGCAGCCCAACAGGGGTCACTGAAGCTTTCTTT,CASSPTGVTEAFF
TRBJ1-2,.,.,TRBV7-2,TGTGCCAGCAGCTTGGAGTCCAGGGGAACCTATGGCTACACCTTC,CASSLESRGTYGYTF
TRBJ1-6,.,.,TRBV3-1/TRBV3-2,TGTGCCAGCAGCCATCAGGCCAGCTCCTATAATTCACCCCTCCACTTT,CASSHQASSYNSPLHF
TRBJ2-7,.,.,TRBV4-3,TGCGCCAGCAGCCAAGATGGAGGCATGGACCAAGAGCAGTACTTC,CASSQDGGMDQEQYF
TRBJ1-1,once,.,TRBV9,TGTGCCAGCAGCGTAGGAGGGGGGACTAGTGAAGCTTTCTTT,CASSVGGGTSEAFF
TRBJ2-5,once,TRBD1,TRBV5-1,TGCGCCAGCAGCTTCTGGGACAGTGAAGAGACCCAGTACTTC,CASSFWDSEETQYF
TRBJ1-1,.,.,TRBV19,TGTGCCAGTAGTCGTCGCGCAAGTGAAGCTTTCTTT,CASSRRASEAFF
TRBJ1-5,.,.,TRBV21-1,TGTGCCAGCAGTACCCAGGGGGCGCCTCAGCCCCAGCATTTT,CASSTQGAPQPQHF
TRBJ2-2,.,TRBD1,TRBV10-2,TGCGCCAGCAGCCCCCGGAGAGGACAGGGAGAAACCGGGGAGCTGTTTTTT,CASSPRRGQGETGELFF
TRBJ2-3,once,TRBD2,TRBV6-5,TGTGCCAGCAGAAGAGCGGGGGGAGGCACAGATACGCAGTATTTT,CASRRAGGGTDTQYF
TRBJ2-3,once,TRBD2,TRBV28,TGTGCCAGCAGTCGAGAGCGGGGGGGCTTAGATACGCAGTATTTT,CASSRERGGLDTQYF
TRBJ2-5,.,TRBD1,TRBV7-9,TGTGCCAGCAGCCAGACAGGGGGCATGTACCAAGAGACCCAGTACTTC,CASSQTGGMYQETQYF
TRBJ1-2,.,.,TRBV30,TGTGCCTGGAGTGTCAGGGGTTCTAACTATGGCTACACCTTC,CAWSVRGSNYGYTF
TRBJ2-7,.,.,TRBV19,TGTGCCAGTAGTGGCGGCGGCGGGGACGAGCAGTACTTC,CASSGGGGDEQYF
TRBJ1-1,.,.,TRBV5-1,TGCGCCAGCAGCTTAGGGGCAACTACGAACACTGAAGCTTTCTTT,CASSLGATTNTEAFF
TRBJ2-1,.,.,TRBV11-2,TGTGCCAGCAGCTTAGATTATCCGAACAAGATAACCTACAATGAGCAGTTCTTC,CASSLDYPNKITYNEQFF
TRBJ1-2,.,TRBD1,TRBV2,TGTGCCAGCAGTGCAGGGGGCGCTCCCTATGGCTACACCTTC,CASSAGGAPYGYTF
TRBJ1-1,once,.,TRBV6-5,TGTGCCAGCACTGCAGGGAAAGGGATGAACACTGAAGCTTTCTTT,CASTAGKGMNTEAFF
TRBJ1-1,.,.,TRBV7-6,TGTGCCAGCAGGCCAGCCCAGGGCGCTGTTGGTGTTGCTTTCTTT,CASRPAQGAVGVAFF
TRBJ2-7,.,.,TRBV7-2,TGTGCCAGCAGCCGGGGACTCAACTACGAGCAGTACTTC,CASSRGLNYEQYF
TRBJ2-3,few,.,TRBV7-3,TGTGCCAGCAGTCATCAGGGAGATACGCAGTATTTT,CASSHQGDTQYF
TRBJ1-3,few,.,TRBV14,TGTGCCAGCAGCCAAGATCAAGGCACGGGGGTATATTTT,CASSQDQGTGVYF
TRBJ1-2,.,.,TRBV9,TGTGCCAGCAGCGTTCGGGACAACTCTAACTATGGCTACACCTTC,CASSVRDNSNYGYTF
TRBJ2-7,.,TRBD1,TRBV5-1,TGCGCCAGCAGCTTAATGGCAGGGGGAACCTACGAGCAGTACTTC,CASSLMAGGTYEQYF
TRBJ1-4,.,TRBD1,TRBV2,TGTGCCAGCAGGGGAACAGGGGGCCAAGAAAAACTGTTTTTT,CASRGTGGQEKLFF
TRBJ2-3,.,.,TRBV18,TGTGCCAGCTCACCCTTCGTGGGGAGCTCCACAGATACGCAGTATTTT,CASSPFVGSSTDTQYF
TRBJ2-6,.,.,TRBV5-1,TGCGCCAGCAGCACGGGATCTGGGGCCAACGTCCTGACTTTC,CASSTGSGANVLTF
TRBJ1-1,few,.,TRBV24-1,TGTGCCACCAGTGATGGGAGGGGGGGTGGTGAAGCTTTCTTT,CATSDGRGGGEAFF
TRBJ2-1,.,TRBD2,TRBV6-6,TGTGCCAGCAGCCGTACTAGCGGGGGGGCCAATGAGCAGTTCTTC,CASSRTSGGANEQFF
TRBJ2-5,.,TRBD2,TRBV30,TGTGCCTGGAGTGGGCGGGAGCTAATCCAAGAGACCCAGTACTTC,CAWSGRELIQETQYF
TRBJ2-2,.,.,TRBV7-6,TGTGCCAGCAGCTCTCCCCTCGGGGGGCGGGGCACCGGGGAGCTGTTTTTT,CASSSPLGGRGTGELFF
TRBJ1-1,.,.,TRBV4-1,TGCGCCAGCAGCCAAATCATGAACACTGAAGCTTTCTTT,CASSQIMNTEAFF
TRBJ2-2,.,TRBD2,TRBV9,TGTGCCAGCAGCGTAGCTAGCGGGGGATCGACCGGGGAGCTGTTTTTT,CASSVASGGSTGELFF
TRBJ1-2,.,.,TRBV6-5,TGTGCCAGCAGTTACTCCCGGGTAGAAGGCTACACCTTC,CASSYSRVEGYTF
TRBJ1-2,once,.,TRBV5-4,TGTGCCAGCAGCCAGGAAAATGCGGGGCGGGGCTACACCTTC,CASSQENAGRGYTF
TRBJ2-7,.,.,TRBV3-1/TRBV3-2,TGTGCCAGCTCACTTCGGGGGGCAGCATTGTACGAGCAGTACTTC,CASSLRGAALYEQYF